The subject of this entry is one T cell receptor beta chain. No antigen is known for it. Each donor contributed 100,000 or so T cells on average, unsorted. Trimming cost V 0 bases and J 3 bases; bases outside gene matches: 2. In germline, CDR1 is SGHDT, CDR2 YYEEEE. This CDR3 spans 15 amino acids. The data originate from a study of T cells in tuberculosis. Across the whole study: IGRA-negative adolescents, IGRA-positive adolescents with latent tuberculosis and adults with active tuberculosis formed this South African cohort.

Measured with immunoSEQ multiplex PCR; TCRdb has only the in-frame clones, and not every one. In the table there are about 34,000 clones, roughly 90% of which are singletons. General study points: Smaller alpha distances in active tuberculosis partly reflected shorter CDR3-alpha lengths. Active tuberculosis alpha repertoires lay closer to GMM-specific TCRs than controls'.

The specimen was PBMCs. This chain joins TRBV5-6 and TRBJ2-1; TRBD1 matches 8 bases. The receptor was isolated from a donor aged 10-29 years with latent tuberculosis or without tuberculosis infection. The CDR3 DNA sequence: TGTGCCAGCAGCTTGGACAGGGGGAACTACAATGAGCAGTTCTTC. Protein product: CASSLDRGNYNEQFF.